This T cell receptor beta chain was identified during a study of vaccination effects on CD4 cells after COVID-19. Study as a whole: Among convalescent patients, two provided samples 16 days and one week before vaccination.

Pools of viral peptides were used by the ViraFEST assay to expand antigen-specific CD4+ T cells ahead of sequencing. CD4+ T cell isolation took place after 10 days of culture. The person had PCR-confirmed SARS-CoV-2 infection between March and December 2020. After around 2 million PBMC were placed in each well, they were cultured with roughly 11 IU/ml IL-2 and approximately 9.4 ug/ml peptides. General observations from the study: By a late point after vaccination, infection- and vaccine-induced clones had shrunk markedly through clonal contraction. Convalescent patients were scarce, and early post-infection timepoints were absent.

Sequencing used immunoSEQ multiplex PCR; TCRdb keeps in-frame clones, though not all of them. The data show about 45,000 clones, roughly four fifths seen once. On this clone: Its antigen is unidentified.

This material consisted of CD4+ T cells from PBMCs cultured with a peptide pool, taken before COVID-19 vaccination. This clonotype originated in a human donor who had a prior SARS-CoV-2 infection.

The chain's CDR3 is CASSQVPVGGEPPLHF. CDR3 DNA sequence: TGCGCCAGCAGCCAAGTCCCCGTAGGGGGAGAGCCACCCCTCCACTTT. The V call is TRBV4-1, the J call TRBJ1-6; the D gene is possibly TRBD1 (6 bases). Germline assignment: CDR1 MGHRA and CDR2 YSYEKL. Trimming left V 1 base short and J 11 bases short, with 18 bases between. CDR3 size: 16 residues.